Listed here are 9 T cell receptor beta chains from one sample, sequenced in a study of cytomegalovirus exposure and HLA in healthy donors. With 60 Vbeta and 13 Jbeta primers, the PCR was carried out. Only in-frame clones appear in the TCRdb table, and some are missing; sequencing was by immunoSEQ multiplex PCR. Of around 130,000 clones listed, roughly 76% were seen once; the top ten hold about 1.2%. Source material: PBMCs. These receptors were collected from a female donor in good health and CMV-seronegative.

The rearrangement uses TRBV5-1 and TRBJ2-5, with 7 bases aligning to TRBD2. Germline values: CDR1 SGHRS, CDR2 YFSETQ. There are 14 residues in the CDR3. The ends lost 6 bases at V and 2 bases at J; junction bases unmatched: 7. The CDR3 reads CASTGGGVQETQYF. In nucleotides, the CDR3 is TGCGCCAGCACCGGCGGGGGAGTACAAGAGACCCAGTACTTC.

CDR3 DNA: TGTGCCAGCAACCAGGGGACCTACAATGAGCAGTTCTTC. It is translated as CASNQGTYNEQFF. The V call is TRBV25-1, the J call TRBJ2-1; D may be TRBD1 (6 bases). The CDR3 has 13 residues. Deletions cut 7 bases from V and 2 bases from J, with 9 bases between. Germline values: CDR1 MGHDK, CDR2 SYGVNS.

CDR3 in amino acids: CATSSHGRQLYNEQFF. CDR3 bases: TGTGCCACCAGCAGCCACGGGAGGCAGCTTTACAATGAGCAGTTCTTC. The chain uses TRBV15 and TRBJ2-1; 7 positions agree with TRBD2. Germline CDR1 is LNHNV and CDR2 is YYDKDF (reference sequence). The CDR3 covers 16 residues. J gave up 4 bases and V 3 bases, and 9 bases lay outside the gene matches.

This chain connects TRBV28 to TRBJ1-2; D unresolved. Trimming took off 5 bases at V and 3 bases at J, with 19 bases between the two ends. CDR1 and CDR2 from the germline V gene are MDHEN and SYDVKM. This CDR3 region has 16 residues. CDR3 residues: CASSLTGLLRDYGYTF. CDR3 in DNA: TGTGCCAGCAGTCTGACGGGCCTCCTGAGGGACTATGGCTACACCTTC.

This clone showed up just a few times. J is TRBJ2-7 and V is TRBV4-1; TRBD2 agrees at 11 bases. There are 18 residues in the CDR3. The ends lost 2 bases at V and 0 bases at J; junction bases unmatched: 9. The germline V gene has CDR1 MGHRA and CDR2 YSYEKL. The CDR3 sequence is CASSQTGLAVLSSYEQYF. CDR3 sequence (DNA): TGCGCCAGCAGCCAAACGGGACTAGCGGTTTTAAGCTCCTACGAGCAGTACTTC.

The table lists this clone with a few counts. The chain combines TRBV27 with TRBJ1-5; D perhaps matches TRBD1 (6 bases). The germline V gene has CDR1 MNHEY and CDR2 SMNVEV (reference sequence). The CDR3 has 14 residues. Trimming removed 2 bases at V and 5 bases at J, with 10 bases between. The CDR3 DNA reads TGTGCCAGCAGTTTAGCGACAGGTTATCAGCCCCAGCATTTT. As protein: CASSLATGYQPQHF.

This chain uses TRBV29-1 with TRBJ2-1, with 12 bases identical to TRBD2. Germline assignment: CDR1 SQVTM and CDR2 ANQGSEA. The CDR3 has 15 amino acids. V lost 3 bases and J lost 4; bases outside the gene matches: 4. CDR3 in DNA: TGCAGCGTTGAGACTAGCGGGAGTGGATACAATGAGCAGTTCTTC. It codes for CSVETSGSGYNEQFF.

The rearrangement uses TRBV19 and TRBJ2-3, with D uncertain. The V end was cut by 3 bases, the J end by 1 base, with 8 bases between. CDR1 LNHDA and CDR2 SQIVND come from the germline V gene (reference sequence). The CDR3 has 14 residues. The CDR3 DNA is TGTGCCAGTAGTATCCGGCAGGGCACAGATACGCAGTATTTT. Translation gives CASSIRQGTDTQYF.

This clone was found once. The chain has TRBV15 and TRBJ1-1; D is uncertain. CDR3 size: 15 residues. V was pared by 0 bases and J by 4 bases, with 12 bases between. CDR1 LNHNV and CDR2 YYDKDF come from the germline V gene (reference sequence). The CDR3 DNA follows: TGTGCCACCAGCAGAGATAAGCGGGGAGGCACTGAAGCTTTCTTT. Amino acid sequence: CATSRDKRGGTEAFF.